This T cell receptor (beta chain) was retrieved from a study of response to subunit inactivated influenza vaccine. MiXCR, applied by TCRdb to the RT-PCR reads, yields one record per CDR3 protein. The table has some 520,000 distinct CDR3 sequences, approximately 15% seen once. Trimming left V 1 base short and J 6 bases short, with 10 bases between. Germline V gene lookup returns CDR1 DFQATT and CDR2 SNEGSKA (reference sequence). The CDR3 is made up of 13 amino acids. General observations from the study: Authors suggested that a seasonal influenza vaccination recruits few new T cells each time.

A word on this clonotype: No antigen is known for it.

Material: CD4+ T cells sorted from PBMCs, obtained around 25 months after vaccination. This chain joins TRBV20-1 and TRBJ2-1; tentative D call: TRBD1 (5 bases). This receptor was identified in a man in his fifties or sixties who received an inactivated influenza vaccine. This CDR3 reads CSARGQPGNEQFF. In DNA, the CDR3 is TGCAGTGCTAGAGGACAGCCCGGCAATGAGCAGTTCTTC.